These T cell receptor beta chains were read from a single sample in a study of CD8+CD57+ T cells in acquired aplastic anemia. TCRdb re-called the reads through MiXCR, storing one row per CDR3 protein. This sample has roughly 250,000 distinct CDR3 sequences; around 82% occur once, and the top ten carry over 35%. The sequenced sample was sorted CD4+, CD8+, or CD8+CD57+ T cells (not recorded which) from PBMCs. These receptor sequences come from a human donor with aplastic anemia. The CDR3 runs from the conserved cysteine through the conserved F or W. Each record gives: V gene, D gene, J gene, CDR3 protein, CDR3 DNA. A D gene is named only where the DNA matches it firmly.

v_call: TRBV7-9
d_call: TRBD1
j_call: TRBJ2-7
cdr3_aa: CASSYGTALIEQYF
cdr3_nt: TGTGCCAGCAGCTACGGGACAGCTCTTATAGAGCAGTACTTC

v_call: TRBV20-1
d_call: TRBD1
j_call: TRBJ2-5
cdr3_aa: CSVDRGETQYF
cdr3_nt: TGCAGTGTGGACAGGGGAGAGACCCAGTACTTC

v_call: TRBV2
d_call: -
j_call: TRBJ1-2
cdr3_aa: CASSEGPTSYGYTF
cdr3_nt: TGTGCCAGCAGTGAAGGTCCCACCTCGTATGGCTACACCTTC

v_call: TRBV9
d_call: -
j_call: TRBJ2-7
cdr3_aa: CASSVGQDLEF
cdr3_nt: TGTGCCAGCAGCGTAGGCCAGGACCTAGAGTTC

v_call: TRBV9
d_call: -
j_call: TRBJ2-1
cdr3_aa: CASSVGGGNPIGLGYEQFF
cdr3_nt: TGTGCCAGCAGCGTAGGGGGCGGGAACCCTATAGGGCTGGGCTATGAGCAGTTCTTC

v_call: TRBV7-3
d_call: TRBD1
j_call: TRBJ1-5
cdr3_aa: CASSRQGDTGELFPQHF
cdr3_nt: TGTGCCAGCAGCAGACAGGGGGACACCGGGGAGCTGTTTCCCCAGCATTTT

v_call: TRBV5-4
d_call: -
j_call: TRBJ2-5
cdr3_aa: CASSVTRETQYF
cdr3_nt: TGTGCCAGCAGCGTTACTAGGGAGACCCAGTACTTC

v_call: TRBV7-9
d_call: -
j_call: TRBJ2-3
cdr3_aa: CAGRLTRETQYFRYF
cdr3_nt: TGTGCCGGACGGTTGACTAGGGAGACCCAGTACTTCCGGTATTTT

v_call: TRBV7-9
d_call: -
j_call: TRBJ2-2
cdr3_aa: CASSPSDTQYFGPFF
cdr3_nt: TGTGCCAGCAGCCCCTCAGATACGCAGTACTTTGGCCCATTTTTT

v_call: TRBV6-5
d_call: TRBD1
j_call: TRBJ1-1
cdr3_aa: CATLESGEQGEAFF
cdr3_nt: TGTGCCACTCTAGAATCGGGGGAACAGGGGGAAGCTTTCTTT

v_call: TRBV12-3/TRBV12-4
d_call: -
j_call: TRBJ1-5
cdr3_aa: CAPSHTGTQPQHF
cdr3_nt: TGTGCCCCAAGCCATACAGGGACTCAGCCCCAGCATTTT

v_call: TRBV7-8
d_call: -
j_call: TRBJ1-5
cdr3_aa: CASSLAGGPNSNQPQHF
cdr3_nt: TGTGCCAGCAGCTTAGCGGGAGGTCCTAATAGCAATCAGCCCCAGCATTTT

v_call: TRBV7-2
d_call: -
j_call: TRBJ2-3
cdr3_aa: CASSLGVQRHTNSF
cdr3_nt: TGTGCCAGCAGCTTAGGGGTACAGAGACATACGAATTCGTTT

v_call: TRBV20-1
d_call: TRBD2
j_call: TRBJ2-7
cdr3_aa: CSARDLGSGNYEQYF
cdr3_nt: TGCAGTGCTAGAGATCTCGGTAGCGGGAACTACGAGCAGTACTTC

v_call: TRBV7-3
d_call: -
j_call: TRBJ2-3
cdr3_aa: CASSLGQGSPYEQQYF
cdr3_nt: TGTGCCAGCAGCTTAGGGCAGGGAAGCCCCTACGAGCAGCAGTATTTT